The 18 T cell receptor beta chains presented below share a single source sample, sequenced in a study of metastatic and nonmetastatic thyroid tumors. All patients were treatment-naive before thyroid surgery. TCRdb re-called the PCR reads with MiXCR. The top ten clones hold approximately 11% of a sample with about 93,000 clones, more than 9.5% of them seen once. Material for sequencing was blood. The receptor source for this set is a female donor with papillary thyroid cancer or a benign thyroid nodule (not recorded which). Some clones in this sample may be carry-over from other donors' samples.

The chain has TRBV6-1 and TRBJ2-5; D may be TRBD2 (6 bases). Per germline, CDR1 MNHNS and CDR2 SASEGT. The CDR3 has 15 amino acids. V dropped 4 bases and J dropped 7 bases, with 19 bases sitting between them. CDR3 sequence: CASSAVAVGPSTQYF. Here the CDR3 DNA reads TGTGCCAGCAGTGCGGTAGCGGTAGGTCCGTCGACCCAGTACTTC.

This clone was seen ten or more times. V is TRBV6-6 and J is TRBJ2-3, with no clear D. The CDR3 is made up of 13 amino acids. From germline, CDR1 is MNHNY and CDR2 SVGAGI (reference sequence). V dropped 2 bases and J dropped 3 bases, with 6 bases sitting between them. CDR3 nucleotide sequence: TGTGCCAGCAGTTACGGAGAAACAGATACGCAGTATTTT. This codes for CASSYGETDTQYF.

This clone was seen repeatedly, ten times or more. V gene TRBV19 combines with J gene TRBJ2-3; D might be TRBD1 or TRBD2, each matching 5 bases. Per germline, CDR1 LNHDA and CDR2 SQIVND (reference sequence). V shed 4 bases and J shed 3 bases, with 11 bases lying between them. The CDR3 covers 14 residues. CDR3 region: CASSRDDPTDTQYF. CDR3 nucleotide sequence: TGTGCCAGTAGTAGGGACGACCCGACAGATACGCAGTATTTT.

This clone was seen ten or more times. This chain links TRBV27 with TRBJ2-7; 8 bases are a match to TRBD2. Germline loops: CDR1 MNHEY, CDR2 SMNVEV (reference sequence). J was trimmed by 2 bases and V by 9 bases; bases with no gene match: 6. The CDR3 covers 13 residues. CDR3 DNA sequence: TGTGCCAGTAGACTAGCGCCCGCCTACGAGCAGTACTTC. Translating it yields CASRLAPAYEQYF.

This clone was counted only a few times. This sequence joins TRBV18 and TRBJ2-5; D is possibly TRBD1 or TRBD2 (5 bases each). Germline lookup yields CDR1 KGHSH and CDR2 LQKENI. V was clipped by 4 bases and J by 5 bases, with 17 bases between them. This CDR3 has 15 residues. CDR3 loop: CASSRGRFVTETQYF. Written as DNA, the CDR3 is TGTGCCAGCTCACGGGGGAGATTCGTAACGGAGACCCAGTACTTC.

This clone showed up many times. The CDR3 loop reads CAISGTRALETQYF. The CDR3 DNA sequence: TGTGCCATCAGTGGGACCCGCGCACTAGAGACCCAGTACTTC. The chain is built from TRBV10-3 and TRBJ2-5; D not resolved. The V end was cut by 4 bases, the J end by 4 bases, with 13 bases between. This CDR3 spans 14 amino acids. Germline CDR1 ENHRY, CDR2 SYGVKD.

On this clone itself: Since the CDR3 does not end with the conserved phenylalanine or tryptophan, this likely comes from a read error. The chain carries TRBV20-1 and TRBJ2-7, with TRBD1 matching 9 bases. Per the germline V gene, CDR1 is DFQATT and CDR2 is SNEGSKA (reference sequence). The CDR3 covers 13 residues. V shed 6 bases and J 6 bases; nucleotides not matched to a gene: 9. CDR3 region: CSATDRGDCEQYL. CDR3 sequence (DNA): TGCAGTGCCACGGACAGGGGTGACTGCGAGCAGTACCTC.

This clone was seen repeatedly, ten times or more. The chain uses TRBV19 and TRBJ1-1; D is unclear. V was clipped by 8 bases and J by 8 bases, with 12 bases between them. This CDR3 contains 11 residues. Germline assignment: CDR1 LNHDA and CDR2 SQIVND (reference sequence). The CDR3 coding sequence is TGTGCCAGTGCCCCGGGTCGGGAAGCTTTCTTT. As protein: CASAPGREAFF.

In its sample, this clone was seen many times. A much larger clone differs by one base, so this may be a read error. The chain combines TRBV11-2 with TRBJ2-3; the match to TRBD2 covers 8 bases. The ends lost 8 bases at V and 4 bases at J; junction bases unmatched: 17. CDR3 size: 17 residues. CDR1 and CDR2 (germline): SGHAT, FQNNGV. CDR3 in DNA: TGTGCCAGCGGCGCCACTCGGAGCGGGAGAGGGTCAGATACGCAGTATTTT. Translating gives CASGATRSGRGSDTQYF.

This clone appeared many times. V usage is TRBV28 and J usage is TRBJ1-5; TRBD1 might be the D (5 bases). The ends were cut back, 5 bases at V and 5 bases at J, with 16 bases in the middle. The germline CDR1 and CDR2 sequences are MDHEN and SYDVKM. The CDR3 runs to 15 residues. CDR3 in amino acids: CASSIIITGDQPQHF. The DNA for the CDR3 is TGTGCCAGCAGTATCATAATTACAGGAGATCAGCCCCAGCATTTT.

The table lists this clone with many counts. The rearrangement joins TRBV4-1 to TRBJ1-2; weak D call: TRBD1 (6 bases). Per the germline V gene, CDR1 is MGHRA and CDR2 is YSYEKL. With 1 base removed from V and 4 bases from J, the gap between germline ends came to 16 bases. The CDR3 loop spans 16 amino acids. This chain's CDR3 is CASSQVEQGQRYGYTF. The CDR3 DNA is TGCGCCAGCAGCCAAGTTGAACAGGGCCAACGCTATGGCTACACCTTC.

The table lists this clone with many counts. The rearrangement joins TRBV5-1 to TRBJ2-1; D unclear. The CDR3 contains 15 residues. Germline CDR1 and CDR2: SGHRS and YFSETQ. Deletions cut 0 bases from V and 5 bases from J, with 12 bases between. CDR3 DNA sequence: TGCGCCAGCAGCTTGGCAGGAAGGACCGACAATGAGCAGTTCTTC. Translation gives CASSLAGRTDNEQFF.

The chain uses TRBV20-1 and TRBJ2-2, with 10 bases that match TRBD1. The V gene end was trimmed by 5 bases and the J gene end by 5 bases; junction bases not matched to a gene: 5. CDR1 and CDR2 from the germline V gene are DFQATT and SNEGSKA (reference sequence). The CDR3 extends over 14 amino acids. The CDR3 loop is CSASDRGQTGELFF. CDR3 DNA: TGCAGTGCTTCAGACAGGGGGCAAACCGGGGAGCTGTTTTTT.

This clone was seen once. CDR3 amino acids: CASSQPGLAGGYSYEQYF. The DNA for the CDR3 is TGCGCCAGCAGCCAGCCCGGACTAGCGGGAGGTTACTCCTACGAGCAGTACTTC. The genes are TRBV5-1 and TRBJ2-7, with 14 bases that match TRBD2. The CDR3 is 18 amino acids. Germline values: CDR1 SGHRS, CDR2 YFSETQ. J lost 0 bases, V lost 4 bases, and 9 bases had no gene match.

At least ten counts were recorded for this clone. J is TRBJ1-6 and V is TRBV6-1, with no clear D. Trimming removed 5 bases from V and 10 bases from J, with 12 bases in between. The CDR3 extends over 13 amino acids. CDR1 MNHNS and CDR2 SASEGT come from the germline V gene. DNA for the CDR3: TGTGCCAGCAGTAGTCTGGTTGGATCACCCCTCCACTTT. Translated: CASSSLVGSPLHF.

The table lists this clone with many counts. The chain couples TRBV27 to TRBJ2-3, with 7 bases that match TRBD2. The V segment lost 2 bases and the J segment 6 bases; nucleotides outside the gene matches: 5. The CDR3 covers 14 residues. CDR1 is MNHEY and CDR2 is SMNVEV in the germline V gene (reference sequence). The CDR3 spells CASSLIGRLDTQYF. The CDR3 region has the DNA TGTGCCAGCAGTTTAATCGGGAGGCTGGATACGCAGTATTTT.

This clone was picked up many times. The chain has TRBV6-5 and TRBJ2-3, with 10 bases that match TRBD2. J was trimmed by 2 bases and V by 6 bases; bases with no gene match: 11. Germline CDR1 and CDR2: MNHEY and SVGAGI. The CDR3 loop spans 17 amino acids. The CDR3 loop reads CASRPYGLAEHTDTQYF. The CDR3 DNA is TGTGCCAGCAGACCATACGGACTAGCGGAGCACACAGATACGCAGTATTTT.

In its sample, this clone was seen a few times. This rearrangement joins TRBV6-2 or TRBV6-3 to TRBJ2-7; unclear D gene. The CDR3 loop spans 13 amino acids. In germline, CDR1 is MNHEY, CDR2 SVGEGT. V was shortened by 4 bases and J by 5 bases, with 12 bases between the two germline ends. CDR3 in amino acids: CASSFPGLHEQYF. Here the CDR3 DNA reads TGTGCCAGCAGTTTTCCAGGTCTCCACGAGCAGTACTTC.